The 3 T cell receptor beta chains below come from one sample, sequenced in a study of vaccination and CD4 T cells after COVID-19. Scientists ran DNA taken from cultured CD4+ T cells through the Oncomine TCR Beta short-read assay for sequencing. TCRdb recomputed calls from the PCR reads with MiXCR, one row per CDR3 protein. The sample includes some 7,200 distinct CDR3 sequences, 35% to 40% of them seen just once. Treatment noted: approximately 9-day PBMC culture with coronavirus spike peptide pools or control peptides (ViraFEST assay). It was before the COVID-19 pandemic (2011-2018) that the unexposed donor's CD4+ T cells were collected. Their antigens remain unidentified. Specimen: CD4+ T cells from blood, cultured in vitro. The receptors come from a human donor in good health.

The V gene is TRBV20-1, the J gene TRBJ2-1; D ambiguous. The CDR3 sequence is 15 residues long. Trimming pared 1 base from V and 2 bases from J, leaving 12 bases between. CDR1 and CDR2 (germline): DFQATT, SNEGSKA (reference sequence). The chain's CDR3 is CSARARLVTYNEQFF. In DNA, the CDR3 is TGCAGTGCTAGAGCCCGTCTAGTAACCTACAATGAGCAGTTCTTC.

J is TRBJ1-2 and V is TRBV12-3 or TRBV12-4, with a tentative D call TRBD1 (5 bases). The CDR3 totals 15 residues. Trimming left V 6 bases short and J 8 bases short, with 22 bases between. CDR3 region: CASSSRKGPRRGYTF. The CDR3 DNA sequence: TGTGCCAGCAGCTCCCGGAAGGGGCCTCGGAGGGGCTACACCTTC.

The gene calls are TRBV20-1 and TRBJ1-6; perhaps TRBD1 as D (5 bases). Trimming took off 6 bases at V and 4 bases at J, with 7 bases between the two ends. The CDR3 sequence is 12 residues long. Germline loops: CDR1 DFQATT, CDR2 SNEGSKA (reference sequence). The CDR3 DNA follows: TGCAGTGCGGGACGGTATAATTCACCCCTCCACTTT. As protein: CSAGRYNSPLHF.